This T cell receptor (beta chain) was recorded in a study of blood T cell repertoires in COVID-19. Study context: PBMCs, B-cell-depleted T cells, or T cells provided the cDNA or gDNA that made up the material.

Germline CDR1 reads SGDLS; CDR2 reads YYNGEE. This CDR3 contains 14 residues. V shed 4 bases and J shed 4 bases, with 15 bases lying between them. Authors' data handling: The authors estimated nucleated cell counts from reference gene primer amplification. The method was immunoSEQ multiplex PCR; TCRdb's version includes in-frame clones alone and lacks a portion of them. V and J calls and clone size are copied from that table; D and trimming were computed from the DNA. Of some 65,000 clones listed, over 85% are singletons. The chain recombines TRBV9 with TRBJ2-7; D is undetermined. Sequencing was done on a sample of peripheral blood. This clonotype was sampled from a man aged 65-85 years with active COVID-19. The CDR3: CASSPLQHGYEQYF. CDR3 nucleotides: TGTGCCAGCAGCCCTCTACAGCATGGGTACGAGCAGTACTTC. Variable domain in full (rest from reference TRBV9 and TRBJ2-7): DSGVTQTPKHLITATGQRVTLRCSPRSGDLSVYWYQQSLDQGLQFLIQYYNGEERAKGNILERFSAQQFPDLHSELNLSSLELGDSALYFCASSPLQHGYEQYFGPGTRLTVT.